The 19 T cell receptor beta chains below were found in one sample sequenced in a study of T cell repertoires in cytomegalovirus infection. TCRdb ran MiXCR on the reads and lists one entry per CDR3 protein. In the table there are around 530,000 distinct CDR3 sequences, 26% of which are singletons. Input material: PBMCs. These receptors were taken from a human donor in good health (CMV status not recorded). Some clones in this sample may be carry-over from other donors' samples.

This clonotype was seen more than once but under ten times. This sequence joins TRBV7-2 and TRBJ2-4; 7 bases fit TRBD2. The length of the CDR3 is 15 residues. J was trimmed by 2 bases and V by 5 bases; bases with no gene match: 6. Germline V gene sequence: CDR1 SGHTA, CDR2 FQGNSA. CDR3: CASSPRTSPKNIQYF. The CDR3 DNA reads TGTGCCAGCAGCCCGCGGACTAGTCCCAAAAACATTCAGTACTTC.

The V gene is TRBV12-3 or TRBV12-4, the J gene TRBJ2-1, with D possibly TRBD1 on 5 matching bases. With 7 bases removed from V and 2 bases from J, the gap between germline ends came to 12 bases. The CDR3 loop spans 14 amino acids. The CDR3 bases are TGTGCCAGCATTCGACAGACTGCCTACAATGAGCAGTTCTTC. This translates into CASIRQTAYNEQFF.

The table lists this clonotype with a few counts. The chain has TRBV28 and TRBJ1-2; D is uncertain. The V gene lost 1 base and the J gene lost 3 bases, with 6 bases spanning the gap. This CDR3 spans 13 amino acids. Per the germline V gene, CDR1 is MDHEN and CDR2 is SYDVKM. The CDR3 bases are TGTGCCAGCAGTTTATCTACAGACTATGGCTACACCTTC. This sequence encodes CASSLSTDYGYTF.

The table lists this clonotype with a few counts. The chain recombines TRBV6-1 with TRBJ2-5; D gene unclear. The V and J ends lost 7 bases and 0 bases respectively, with 12 bases between them. Germline CDR1 reads MNHNS; CDR2 reads SASEGT. This CDR3 is built from 14 residues. The CDR3 DNA sequence: TGTGCCAGCAATCACAGACGGTACCAAGAGACCCAGTACTTC. Protein product: CASNHRRYQETQYF.

The table lists this clonotype with a few counts. V and J are TRBV6-2 or TRBV6-3 and TRBJ2-5, with unresolved D. This CDR3 has 14 amino acids. Germline V gene sequence: CDR1 MNHEY, CDR2 SVGEGT. The ends were cut back, 8 bases at V and 0 bases at J, with 13 bases in the middle. The CDR3: CASHEEPYQETQYF. CDR3 nucleotide sequence: TGTGCCAGCCATGAGGAACCCTACCAAGAGACCCAGTACTTC.

The J gene is TRBJ2-5, the V gene TRBV19; the D gene is possibly TRBD2 (5 bases). There are 13 residues in the CDR3. Germline CDR1 is LNHDA and CDR2 is SQIVND (reference sequence). With 3 bases removed from V and 5 bases from J, the gap between germline ends came to 10 bases. The CDR3: CASSIVGGETQYF. CDR3 DNA sequence: TGTGCCAGTAGTATCGTAGGCGGGGAGACCCAGTACTTC.

This clonotype was seen a handful of times. The rearrangement joins TRBV10-3 to TRBJ2-1; 11 bases align to TRBD2. After removal of 6 bases from V and 7 bases from J, the junction contained 5 bases not matched to a gene. The CDR3 is 14 amino acids. Per germline, CDR1 ENHRY and CDR2 SYGVKD. The CDR3 protein is CAIRPTSGSNEQFF. CDR3 DNA sequence: TGTGCCATCAGGCCAACTAGCGGGAGTAATGAGCAGTTCTTC.

This clonotype occurred a few times. The V call is TRBV5-1, the J call TRBJ2-5; TRBD2 matches 10 bases. CDR1 is SGHRS and CDR2 is YFSETQ in the germline V gene. The CDR3 is 16 amino acids. V was clipped by 4 bases and J by 0 bases; unmatched bases: 6. In nucleotides, the CDR3 is TGCGCCAGCAGCACCCGGACTAGCGGATACCAAGAGACCCAGTACTTC. This codes for CASSTRTSGYQETQYF.

The V gene is TRBV7-2, the J gene TRBJ1-5; D might be TRBD1 (5 bases). Germline assignment: CDR1 SGHTA and CDR2 FQGNSA. The CDR3 runs to 16 residues. Deletions cut 2 bases from V and 5 bases from J, with 16 bases between. The CDR3 nucleotides read TGTGCCAGCAGCTTACTCCGACTTTTGGGGGATCAGCCCCAGCATTTT. Translation gives CASSLLRLLGDQPQHF. Full variable domain (rest looked up from reference TRBV7-2 and TRBJ1-5): GAGVSQSPSNKVTEKGKDVELRCDPISGHTALYWYRQSLGQGLEFLIYFQGNSAPDKSGLPSDRFSAERTGGSVSTLTIQRTQQEDSAVYLCASSLLRLLGDQPQHFGDGTRLSIL.

This clonotype was counted ten times or more. The rearrangement links TRBV7-2 to TRBJ1-2, with D perhaps matching TRBD1 (5 bases). The V end lost 1 base, the J end lost 3 bases, and 9 bases lay between the germline ends. This CDR3 comprises 14 residues. Germline loops: CDR1 SGHTA, CDR2 FQGNSA. This chain's CDR3 is CASSLGGGDYGYTF. For the CDR3, the DNA is TGTGCCAGCAGCTTAGGGGGGGGGGACTATGGCTACACCTTC.

The table lists this clonotype with a few counts. The chain joins TRBV7-2 to TRBJ1-5, with D unresolved. Germline loops: CDR1 SGHTA, CDR2 FQGNSA. CDR3 size: 15 residues. Trimming pared 3 bases from V and 3 bases from J, leaving 12 bases between. CDR3 nucleotides: TGTGCCAGCAGCTTTCTCCTGGACTCCAATCAGCCCCAGCATTTT. It yields the protein CASSFLLDSNQPQHF.

This clonotype was observed many times. V usage is TRBV27 and J usage is TRBJ2-1, with TRBD2 identical over 8 bases. The CDR3 spans 15 residues. Germline V CDR1 and CDR2: MNHEY, SMNVEV (reference sequence). With V trimmed by 7 bases and J by 4 bases, 9 bases remained unmatched. The CDR3 here is CASTPWREDYNEQFF. CDR3 coding DNA: TGTGCCAGCACCCCTTGGCGGGAGGATTACAATGAGCAGTTCTTC.

The V and J genes are TRBV28 and TRBJ1-2; TRBD1 is a possible D gene (6 bases). This CDR3 comprises 16 residues. V lost 8 bases and J 0 bases, leaving 19 bases between the germline ends. Germline V gives CDR1 MDHEN, CDR2 SYDVKM. DNA for the CDR3: TGTGCCAGCTCTGATGGGGGGGCCCGAGCTAACTATGGCTACACCTTC. It codes for CASSDGGARANYGYTF.

The rearrangement uses TRBV9 and TRBJ2-3, with a tentative D call TRBD2 (8 bases). Trimming removed 0 bases at V and 4 bases at J, with 30 bases between. The CDR3 contains 21 residues. Germline-derived CDR1 and CDR2 are SGDLS and YYNGEE. The CDR3, as DNA: TGTGCCAGCAGCGTAGCGAGGACAGGAAACCCGGGACTAGTCATTCCAGATACGCAGTATTTT. It yields the protein CASSVARTGNPGLVIPDTQYF.

This clonotype was seen a few times. The gene calls are TRBV5-6 and TRBJ1-6; maybe TRBD1 (5 bases). Germline CDR1 and CDR2: SGHDT and YYEEEE. Trimming left V 3 bases short and J 8 bases short, with 15 bases between. CDR3 length equals 15 residues. CDR3 amino acids: CASSWGRRMDSPLHF. The CDR3, as DNA: TGTGCCAGCAGCTGGGGCCGAAGGATGGATTCACCCCTCCACTTT.

This clonotype occurred a few times. The V and J genes are TRBV27 and TRBJ2-7; no reliable D call. Germline assignment: CDR1 MNHEY and CDR2 SMNVEV (reference sequence). Trimming left V 1 base short and J 3 bases short, with 10 bases between. This CDR3 comprises 14 residues. CDR3 protein: CASSLYPGHYEQYV. CDR3 DNA: TGTGCCAGCAGTTTATACCCAGGCCACTACGAGCAGTACGTC.

This chain joins TRBV7-3 and TRBJ1-1; weak D call: TRBD1 (5 bases). CDR1 and CDR2 (germline): SGHTA, FQGTGA. The CDR3 length is 16 residues. The germline V and J ends were trimmed by 4 bases and 5 bases, with 20 bases remaining between them. CDR3: CASSSSGDTFWTEAFF. The CDR3 DNA reads as TGTGCCAGCAGCTCATCGGGGGATACCTTTTGGACTGAAGCTTTCTTT.

This clonotype has at least ten counts. V is TRBV7-8 and J is TRBJ2-7; either TRBD1 or TRBD2 may fit D (6 bases each). The CDR3 length is 13 residues. Germline assignment: CDR1 SGHVS and CDR2 FQNEAQ. V lost 5 bases, J lost 6 bases, and 14 bases lay in between. The CDR3 sequence is CASSIIEGGEQYV. The CDR3 nucleotides read TGTGCCAGCAGCATAATAGAGGGGGGCGAGCAGTACGTC.

This clonotype has only a few counts. The chain uses TRBV11-2 and TRBJ1-2; D remains unclear. V was shortened by 7 bases and J by 8 bases, with 8 bases between the two germline ends. CDR1 and CDR2 from the germline V gene are SGHAT and FQNNGV. The CDR3 extends over 10 amino acids. The CDR3 loop reads CASTWGGYTF. CDR3 DNA: TGTGCCAGCACGTGGGGAGGCTACACCTTC.